Presented here are 21 T cell receptor beta chains from one specimen sequenced in a study of T cell responses to AZD1222 COVID-19 vaccine. Profiled with immunoSEQ multiplex PCR; TCRdb holds only in-frame clones, not every one. The sample lists under 200,000 clones, 75% to 95% seen once, with approximately 1.5% in the top ten. The starting material was peripheral blood, obtained on day 0 of AZD1222 vaccination. Every receptor here comes from an adult in good health.

The chain couples TRBV28 to TRBJ1-2; TRBD1 might be the D (6 bases). This CDR3 has 13 residues. The germline V gene has CDR1 MDHEN and CDR2 SYDVKM. The V end lost 10 bases, the J end lost 3 bases, and 15 bases lay between the germline ends. The CDR3 nucleotides read TGTGCCACCAGGCGGACAGCGGACTATGGCTACACCTTC. Amino acid sequence: CATRRTADYGYTF.

The rearrangement links TRBV7-2 to TRBJ1-1, with D unresolved. V was cut by 1 base and J by 1 base, with 10 bases left in between. The CDR3 covers 15 residues. Germline CDR1 reads SGHTA; CDR2 reads FQGNSA. This chain's CDR3 is CASSLGARANTEAFF. CDR3 coding DNA: TGTGCCAGCAGCTTAGGTGCGAGGGCGAACACTGAAGCTTTCTTT.

This chain joins TRBV7-3 and TRBJ1-3; no firm D call. Per germline, CDR1 SGHTA and CDR2 FQGTGA. The CDR3 sequence is 16 residues long. Trimming removed 0 bases from V and 2 bases from J, with 11 bases in between. Here the CDR3 reads CASSLTNGGAGNTIYF. The DNA of the CDR3 is TGTGCCAGCAGCTTAACGAATGGCGGGGCTGGAAACACCATATATTTT.

This chain links TRBV28 with TRBJ2-5; TRBD1 matches 7 bases. CDR1 and CDR2 from the germline V gene are MDHEN and SYDVKM. The V segment lost 1 base and the J segment 5 bases; nucleotides outside the gene matches: 7. The CDR3 loop spans 15 amino acids. DNA for the CDR3: TGTGCCAGCAGTTTATCCCCAGGGGGAGCCGAGACCCAGTACTTC. As protein: CASSLSPGGAETQYF.

The chain uses TRBV6-6 and TRBJ2-5; D possibly corresponds to TRBD1 (6 bases). The CDR3 is 15 residues long. V was clipped by 2 bases and J by 4 bases, with 14 bases between them. CDR1 and CDR2 from the germline V gene are MNHNY and SVGAGI (reference sequence). Here the CDR3 reads CASSYKQGFLETQYF. As DNA, the CDR3 is TGTGCCAGCAGTTACAAACAGGGTTTTTTAGAGACCCAGTACTTC.

This CDR3 reads CASSPTGRPQHF. The CDR3 DNA reads as TGTGCCAGCAGTCCTACAGGGCGGCCCCAGCATTTT. This sequence joins TRBV7-9 and TRBJ1-5; D possibly corresponds to TRBD1 (6 bases). The germline gives CDR1 SEHNR, CDR2 FQNEAQ (reference sequence). The CDR3 sequence is 12 residues long. The V end was cut by 6 bases, the J end by 9 bases, with 12 bases between.

This clone was picked up a small number of times. The chain couples TRBV30 to TRBJ2-2; perhaps TRBD2 as D (5 bases). Germline V lookup: CDR1 GTSNPN, CDR2 SVGIG (reference sequence). V was clipped by 3 bases and J by 5 bases, with 16 bases between them. CDR3 length: 15 amino acids. CDR3 DNA sequence: TGTGCCTGGAGCCCCAGGACTCTTTCTACCGGGGAGCTGTTTTTT. This encodes CAWSPRTLSTGELFF.

A note on this clone: Lacking the conserved final phenylalanine or tryptophan, this CDR3 likely reflects a read error. No DNA is shown, since the ends of the CDR3 on it are uncertain; the CDR3 is the one TCRdb lists. This chain links TRBV6-4 with TRBJ1-1. The CDR3 length equals 9 residues, ends included. Germline loops: CDR1 MRHNA, CDR2 SNTAGT. This CDR3 is CASSAGTRT.

This chain uses TRBV7-9 with TRBJ1-4; TRBD1 matches 9 bases. The CDR3 is 15 amino acids. J gave up 5 bases and V 1 base, and 2 bases lay outside the gene matches. Germline CDR1 reads SEHNR; CDR2 reads FQNEAQ (reference sequence). Here the CDR3 DNA reads TGTGCCAGCAGCTTAGTAGGGACAGGGAATGAAAAACTGTTTTTT. It is translated as CASSLVGTGNEKLFF.

The J gene is TRBJ2-5, the V gene TRBV2, with TRBD1 matching over 8 bases. The germline V gene encodes CDR1 SNHLY and CDR2 FYNNEI. V lost 7 bases and J lost 4; bases outside the gene matches: 8. This CDR3 comprises 14 residues. For the CDR3, the DNA is TGTGCCAGCAACACGGGACAGGCCGTAGAGACCCAGTACTTC. Its protein product is CASNTGQAVETQYF.

The chain combines TRBV6-2 or TRBV6-3 with TRBJ1-1, with D possibly TRBD1 on 5 matching bases. CDR1 is MNHEY and CDR2 is SVGEGT in the germline V gene. This CDR3 has 15 amino acids. V lost 6 bases and J 5 bases, leaving 19 bases between the germline ends. CDR3 sequence: CASSLFQGGGTEAFF. The CDR3, as DNA: TGTGCCAGCAGCCTATTCCAGGGAGGAGGGACTGAAGCTTTCTTT.

The chain is built from TRBV7-8 and TRBJ1-2, with D maybe TRBD1 (5 bases). CDR3 length: 14 residues. Germline V CDR1 and CDR2: SGHVS, FQNEAQ. Trimming shortened V by 0 bases and J by 2 bases, and 7 bases separated the two germline ends. Written as DNA, the CDR3 is TGTGCCAGCAGCTTAGCGGGGGTAAACTATGGCTACACCTTC. It translates to CASSLAGVNYGYTF.

V and J are TRBV3-1 (or the pseudogene TRBV3-2) and TRBJ2-2, with TRBD2 matching over 9 bases. Per the germline V gene, CDR1 is LGHDT and CDR2 is YNNKEL (reference sequence). V shed 0 bases, J shed 1 base, and the junction held 6 bases outside the gene matches. CDR3 length: 18 amino acids. CDR3 residues: CASSQDWGSGGNTGELFF. In DNA, the CDR3 is TGTGCCAGCAGCCAAGATTGGGGTAGCGGGGGGAACACCGGGGAGCTGTTTTTT.

The table lists this clone with a count of one. This chain uses TRBV4-1 with TRBJ1-3; TRBD1 might be the D (5 bases). CDR3 length equals 16 residues. Trimming took 0 bases from V and 2 from J, leaving 11 bases between them. The V gene's germline CDR1 is MGHRA and CDR2 YSYEKL. CDR3 residues: CASSQEAGLAGNTIYF. Written as DNA, the CDR3 is TGCGCCAGCAGCCAAGAGGCAGGGTTGGCTGGAAACACCATATATTTT.

V gene TRBV21-1 combines with J gene TRBJ1-1; the D call of TRBD1 is as the table states it, not checked on the DNA. TRBV21-1 is a pseudogene locus. There are 15 residues in the CDR3. The DNA for the CDR3 is TGTGCCAGCAGCAAAGACGACAGGTTTAACACTGAAGCTTTCTTT. As protein: CASSKDDRFNTEAFF.

The J gene is TRBJ1-1, the V gene TRBV7-8; D perhaps matches TRBD1 (5 bases). Germline V CDR1 and CDR2: SGHVS, FQNEAQ. V was clipped by 4 bases and J by 0 bases, with 15 bases between them. The CDR3 contains 16 residues. The CDR3 loop is CASSSRRLGVNTEAFF. Written as DNA, the CDR3 is TGTGCCAGCAGCTCAAGGCGGCTGGGGGTGAACACTGAAGCTTTCTTT.

The CDR3 here is CASSYRRGANYGYTF. The CDR3, as DNA: TGTGCCAGCAGTTACCGCAGGGGAGCTAACTATGGCTACACCTTC. The genes are TRBV6-5 and TRBJ1-2, with TRBD1 as a possible D gene (6 bases). Trimming shortened V by 2 bases and J by 0 bases, and 10 bases separated the two germline ends. Germline-derived CDR1 and CDR2 are MNHEY and SVGAGI. CDR3 length: 15 residues.

The chain uses TRBV6-5 and TRBJ1-1, with unresolved D. This CDR3 has 15 residues. The germline V and J ends were trimmed by 0 bases and 2 bases, with 10 bases remaining between them. The germline gives CDR1 MNHEY, CDR2 SVGAGI. The DNA of the CDR3 is TGTGCCAGCAGTTACTCAGCCCATATTAACACTGAAGCTTTCTTT. Its protein is CASSYSAHINTEAFF.

The chain couples TRBV5-6 to TRBJ2-1; the D call may be TRBD1 or TRBD2 (5 bases each). The CDR3 is made up of 16 amino acids. The ends were cut back, 1 base at V and 4 bases at J, with 15 bases in the middle. In germline, CDR1 is SGHDT, CDR2 YYEEEE. The CDR3, as DNA: TGTGCCAGCAGCTTGCTGGGGAGACAGAGGTACAATGAGCAGTTCTTC. It yields the protein CASSLLGRQRYNEQFF.

The chain couples TRBV6-6 to TRBJ2-1, with 10 nucleotides matching TRBD2. CDR3 length equals 16 residues. Trimming cost V 6 bases and J 8 bases; bases outside gene matches: 13. CDR1 MNHNY and CDR2 SVGAGI come from the germline V gene (reference sequence). The CDR3 DNA reads TGTGCCAGCAGGGTTACGGCGAGCGGGGGGGCACATGAGCAGTTCTTC. It specifies CASRVTASGGAHEQFF.

The chain employs TRBV7-3 and TRBJ1-2, with a tentative D call TRBD1 (6 bases). Germline CDR1 and CDR2: SGHTA and FQGTGA. The CDR3 consists of 15 residues. Trimming shortened V by 1 base and J by 4 bases, and 13 bases separated the two germline ends. CDR3 sequence: CASSLRPGAGYGYTF. CDR3 bases: TGTGCCAGCAGCTTAAGGCCAGGGGCGGGCTATGGCTACACCTTC.